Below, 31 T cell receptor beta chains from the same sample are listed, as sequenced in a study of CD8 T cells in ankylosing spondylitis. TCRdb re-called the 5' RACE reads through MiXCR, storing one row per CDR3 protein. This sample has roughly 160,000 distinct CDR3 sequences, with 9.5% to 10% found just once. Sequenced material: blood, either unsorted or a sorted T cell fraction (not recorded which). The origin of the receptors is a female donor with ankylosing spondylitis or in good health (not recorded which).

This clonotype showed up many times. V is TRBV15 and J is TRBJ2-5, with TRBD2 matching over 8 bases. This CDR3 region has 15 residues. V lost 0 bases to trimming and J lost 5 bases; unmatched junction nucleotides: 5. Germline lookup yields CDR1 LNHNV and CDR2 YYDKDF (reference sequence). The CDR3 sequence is CATSREESGSETQYF. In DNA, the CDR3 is TGTGCCACCAGCAGAGAAGAGAGCGGGAGCGAGACCCAGTACTTC.

The CDR3 reads CASSPRPYEAFF. The CDR3 nucleotides read TGTGCCAGCAGCCCCAGGCCATATGAAGCTTTCTTT. The chain has TRBV7-8 and TRBJ1-1; D gene uncertain. V was clipped by 5 bases and J by 7 bases, with 11 bases between them. The CDR3 sequence is 12 residues long. From germline, CDR1 is SGHVS and CDR2 FQNEAQ.

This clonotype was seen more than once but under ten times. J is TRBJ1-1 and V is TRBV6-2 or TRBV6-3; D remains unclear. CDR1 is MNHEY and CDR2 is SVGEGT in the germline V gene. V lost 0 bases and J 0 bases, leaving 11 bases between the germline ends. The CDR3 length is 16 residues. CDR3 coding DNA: TGTGCCAGCAGTTACTCCCGCGGGTTGATGAACACTGAAGCTTTCTTT. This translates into CASSYSRGLMNTEAFF.

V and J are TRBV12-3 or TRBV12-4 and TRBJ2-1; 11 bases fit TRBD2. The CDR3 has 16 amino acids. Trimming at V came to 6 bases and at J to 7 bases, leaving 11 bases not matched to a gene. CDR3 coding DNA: TGTGCCAGCAGATCTCGACTAGCGGGAAGCCCAAATGAGCAGTTCTTC. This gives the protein CASRSRLAGSPNEQFF.

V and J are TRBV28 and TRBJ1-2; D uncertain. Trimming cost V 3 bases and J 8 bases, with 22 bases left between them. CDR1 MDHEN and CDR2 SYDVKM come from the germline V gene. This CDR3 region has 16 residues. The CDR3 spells CASSLRRELGLGGYTF. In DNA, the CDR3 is TGTGCCAGCAGTTTGCGAAGGGAGCTCGGACTGGGAGGCTACACCTTC.

The CDR3 coding sequence is TGCAGTGGGGGTCAGCCCCAGCATTTT. It yields the protein CSGGQPQHF. The chain uses TRBV20-1 and TRBJ1-5; D is unresolved. Germline CDR1 and CDR2: DFQATT and SNEGSKA (reference sequence). The CDR3 extends over 9 amino acids. V was clipped by 7 bases and J by 6 bases, with 4 bases between them.

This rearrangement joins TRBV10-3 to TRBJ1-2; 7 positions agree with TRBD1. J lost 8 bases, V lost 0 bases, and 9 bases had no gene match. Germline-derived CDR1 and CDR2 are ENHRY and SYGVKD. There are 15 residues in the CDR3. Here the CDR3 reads CAISESRQGYVGYTF. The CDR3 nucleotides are TGTGCCATCAGTGAGTCAAGACAGGGCTATGTAGGCTACACCTTC.

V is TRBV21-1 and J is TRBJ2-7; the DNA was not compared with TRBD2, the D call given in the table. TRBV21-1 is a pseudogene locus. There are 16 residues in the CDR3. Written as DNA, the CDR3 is TGTGCCAGCATTCCGACTAGCGGGAGGGCTTCCTACGAGCAGTACTTC. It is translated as CASIPTSGRASYEQYF.

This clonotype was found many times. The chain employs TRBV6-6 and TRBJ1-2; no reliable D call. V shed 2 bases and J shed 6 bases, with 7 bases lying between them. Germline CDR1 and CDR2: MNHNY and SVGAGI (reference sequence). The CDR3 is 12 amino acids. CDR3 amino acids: CASSYGVDGYTF. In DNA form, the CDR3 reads TGTGCCAGCAGTTACGGGGTTGATGGCTACACCTTC.

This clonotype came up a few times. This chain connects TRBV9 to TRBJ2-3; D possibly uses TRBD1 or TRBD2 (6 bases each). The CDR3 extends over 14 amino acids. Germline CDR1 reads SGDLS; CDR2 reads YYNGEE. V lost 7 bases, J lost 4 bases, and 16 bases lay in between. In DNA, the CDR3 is TGTGCCAGCTCCCGGGGGCGGTTCGCAGATACGCAGTATTTT. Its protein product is CASSRGRFADTQYF.

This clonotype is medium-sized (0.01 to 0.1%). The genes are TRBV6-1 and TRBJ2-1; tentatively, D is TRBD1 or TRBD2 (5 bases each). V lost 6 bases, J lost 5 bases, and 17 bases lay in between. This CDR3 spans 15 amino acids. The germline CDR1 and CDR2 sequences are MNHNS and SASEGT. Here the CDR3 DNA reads TGTGCCAGCAGCGAGGAGGAGACAGTCCACAATGAGCAGTTCTTC. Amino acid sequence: CASSEEETVHNEQFF.

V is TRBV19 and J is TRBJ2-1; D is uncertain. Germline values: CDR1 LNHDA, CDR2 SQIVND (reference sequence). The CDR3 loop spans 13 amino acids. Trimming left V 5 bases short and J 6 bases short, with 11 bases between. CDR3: CASSADGRNEQFF. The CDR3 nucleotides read TGTGCCAGTAGTGCGGACGGACGCAATGAGCAGTTCTTC.

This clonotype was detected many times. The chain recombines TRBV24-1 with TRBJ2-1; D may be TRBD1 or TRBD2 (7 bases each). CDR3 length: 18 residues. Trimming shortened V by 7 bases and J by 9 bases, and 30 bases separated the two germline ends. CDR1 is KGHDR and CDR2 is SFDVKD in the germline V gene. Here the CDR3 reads CATSPTTLTGSRGGEQFF. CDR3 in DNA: TGTGCCACCAGCCCCACCACCCTGACAGGGAGTAGGGGGGGTGAGCAGTTCTTC.

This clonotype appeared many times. The CDR3, as DNA: TGTGCCAGCAGCTTAGCCCGGACAGTCACCGGGGAGCTGTTTTTT. This gives the protein CASSLARTVTGELFF. The chain carries TRBV11-2 and TRBJ2-2; tentatively, D is TRBD1 (6 bases). CDR3 size: 15 residues. In germline, CDR1 is SGHAT, CDR2 FQNNGV. The germline V and J ends were trimmed by 1 base and 4 bases, with 10 bases remaining between them. Together with reference TRBV11-2 and TRBJ2-2, the CDR3 gives the full variable domain: EAGVAQSPRYKIIEKRQSVAFWCNPISGHATLYWYQQILGQGPKLLIQFQNNGVVDDSQLPKDRFSAERLKGVDSTLKIQPAKLEDSAVYLCASSLARTVTGELFFGEGSRLTVL.

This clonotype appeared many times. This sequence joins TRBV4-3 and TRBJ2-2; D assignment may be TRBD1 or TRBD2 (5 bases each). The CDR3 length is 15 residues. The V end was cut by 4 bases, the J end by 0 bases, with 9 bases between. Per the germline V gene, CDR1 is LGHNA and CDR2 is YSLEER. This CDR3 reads CASSRDRSNTGELFF. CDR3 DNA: TGCGCCAGCAGCCGGGACCGTTCGAACACCGGGGAGCTGTTTTTT.

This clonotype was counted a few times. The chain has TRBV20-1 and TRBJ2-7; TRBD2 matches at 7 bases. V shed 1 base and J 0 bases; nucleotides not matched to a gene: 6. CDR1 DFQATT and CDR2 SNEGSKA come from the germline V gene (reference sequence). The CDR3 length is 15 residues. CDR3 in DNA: TGCAGTGCTAGAGGGGGAGGGTTTAGCTCCTACGAGCAGTACTTC. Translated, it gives CSARGGGFSSYEQYF.

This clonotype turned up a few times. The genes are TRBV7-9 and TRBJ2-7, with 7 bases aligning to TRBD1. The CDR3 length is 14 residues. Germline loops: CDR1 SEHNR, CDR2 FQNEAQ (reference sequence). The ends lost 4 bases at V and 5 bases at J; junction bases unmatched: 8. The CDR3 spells CASSSRGSLHEQYF. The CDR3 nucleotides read TGTGCCAGCAGCTCCAGGGGGTCCCTACACGAGCAGTACTTC.

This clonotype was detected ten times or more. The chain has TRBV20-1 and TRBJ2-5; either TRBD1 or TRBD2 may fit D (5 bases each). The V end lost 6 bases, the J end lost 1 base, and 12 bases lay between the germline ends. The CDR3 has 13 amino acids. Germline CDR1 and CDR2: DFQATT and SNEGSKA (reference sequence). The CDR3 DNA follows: TGCAGTGCAGCGGACACCAGCCAAGAGACCCAGTACTTC. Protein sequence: CSAADTSQETQYF.

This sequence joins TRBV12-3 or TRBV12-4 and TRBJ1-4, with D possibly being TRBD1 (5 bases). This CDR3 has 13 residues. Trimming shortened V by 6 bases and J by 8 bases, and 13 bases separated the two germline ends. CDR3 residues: CASSPQGPEKLFF. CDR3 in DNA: TGTGCCAGCAGCCCTCAGGGACCGGAAAAACTGTTTTTT.

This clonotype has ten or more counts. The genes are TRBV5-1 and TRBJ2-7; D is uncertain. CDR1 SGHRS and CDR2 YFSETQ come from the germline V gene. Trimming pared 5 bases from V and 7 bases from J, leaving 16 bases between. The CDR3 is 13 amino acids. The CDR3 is CASRAQGAGEQYF. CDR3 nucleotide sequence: TGCGCCAGCAGAGCCCAAGGAGCCGGAGAGCAGTACTTC.

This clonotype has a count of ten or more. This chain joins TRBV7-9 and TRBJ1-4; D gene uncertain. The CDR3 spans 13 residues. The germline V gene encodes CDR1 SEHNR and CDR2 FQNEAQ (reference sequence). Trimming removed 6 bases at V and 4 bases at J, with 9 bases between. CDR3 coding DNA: TGTGCCAGCAGTCACCGGCATAATGAAAAACTGTTTTTT. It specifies CASSHRHNEKLFF.

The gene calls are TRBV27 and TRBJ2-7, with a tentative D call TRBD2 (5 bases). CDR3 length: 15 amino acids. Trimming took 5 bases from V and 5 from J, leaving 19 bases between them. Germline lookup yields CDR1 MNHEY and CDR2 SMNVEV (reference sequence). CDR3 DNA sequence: TGTGCCAGCAGTGCCACGTCCGGGATATTCCACGAGCAGTACTTC. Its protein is CASSATSGIFHEQYF.

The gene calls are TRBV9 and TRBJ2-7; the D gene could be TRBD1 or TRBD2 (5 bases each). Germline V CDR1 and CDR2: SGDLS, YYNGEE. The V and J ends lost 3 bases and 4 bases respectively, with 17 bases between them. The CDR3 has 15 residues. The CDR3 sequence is CASSGTGALGYEQYF. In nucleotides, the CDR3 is TGTGCCAGCAGCGGGACCGGGGCACTCGGTTACGAGCAGTACTTC.

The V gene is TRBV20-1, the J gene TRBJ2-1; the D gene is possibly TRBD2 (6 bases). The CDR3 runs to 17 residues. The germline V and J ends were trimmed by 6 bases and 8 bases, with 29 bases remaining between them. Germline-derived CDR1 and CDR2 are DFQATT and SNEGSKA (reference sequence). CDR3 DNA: TGCAGTGCCAATGGGCGGCTCGGGGAGGTTTATTCCCATGAGCAGTTCTTC. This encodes CSANGRLGEVYSHEQFF.

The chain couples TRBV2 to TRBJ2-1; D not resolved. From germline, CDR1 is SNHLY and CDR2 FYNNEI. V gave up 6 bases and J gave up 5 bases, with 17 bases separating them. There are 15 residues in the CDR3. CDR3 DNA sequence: TGTGCCAGCAGGGGAAATGACCTCGCTAACAATGAGCAGTTCTTC. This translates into CASRGNDLANNEQFF.

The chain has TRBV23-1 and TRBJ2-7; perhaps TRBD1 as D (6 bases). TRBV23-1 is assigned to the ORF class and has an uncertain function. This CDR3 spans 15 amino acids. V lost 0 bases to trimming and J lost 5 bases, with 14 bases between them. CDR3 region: CASSQSSQGRNEQYF. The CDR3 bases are TGCGCCAGCAGTCAATCCTCACAGGGAAGGAACGAGCAGTACTTC.

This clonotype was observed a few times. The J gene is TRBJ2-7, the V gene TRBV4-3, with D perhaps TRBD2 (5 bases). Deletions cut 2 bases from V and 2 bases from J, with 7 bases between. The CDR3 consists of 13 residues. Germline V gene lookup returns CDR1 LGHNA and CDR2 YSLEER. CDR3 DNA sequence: TGCGCCAGCAGCCAAATGCGGGCCTACGAGCAGTACTTC. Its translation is CASSQMRAYEQYF.

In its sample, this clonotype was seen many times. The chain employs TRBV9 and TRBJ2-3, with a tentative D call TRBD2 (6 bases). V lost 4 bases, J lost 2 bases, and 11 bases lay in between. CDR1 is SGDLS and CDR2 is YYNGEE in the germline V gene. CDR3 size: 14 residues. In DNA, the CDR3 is TGTGCCAGCAGCTGGACTACACACACAGATACGCAGTATTTT. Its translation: CASSWTTHTDTQYF.

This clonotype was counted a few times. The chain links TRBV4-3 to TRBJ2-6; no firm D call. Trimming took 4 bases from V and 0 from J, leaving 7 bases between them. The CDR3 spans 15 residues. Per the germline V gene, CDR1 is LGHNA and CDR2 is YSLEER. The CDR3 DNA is TGCGCCAGCAGCCGCTTCGTCTCTGGGGCCAACGTCCTGACTTTC. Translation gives CASSRFVSGANVLTF.

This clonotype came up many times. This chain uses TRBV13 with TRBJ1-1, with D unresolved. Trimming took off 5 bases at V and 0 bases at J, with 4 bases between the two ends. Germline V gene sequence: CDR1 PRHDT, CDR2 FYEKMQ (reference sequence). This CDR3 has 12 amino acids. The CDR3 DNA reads TGTGCCAGCAGCCAGATGAACACTGAAGCTTTCTTT. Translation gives CASSQMNTEAFF.

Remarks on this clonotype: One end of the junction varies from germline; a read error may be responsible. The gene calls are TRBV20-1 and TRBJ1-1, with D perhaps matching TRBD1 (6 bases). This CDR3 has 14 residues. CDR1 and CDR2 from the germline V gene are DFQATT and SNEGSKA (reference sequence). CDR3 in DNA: TGCAGTGCTAGTGAAGACAGGTACAACACTGAATCTTTCTTT. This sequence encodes CSASEDRYNTESFF.